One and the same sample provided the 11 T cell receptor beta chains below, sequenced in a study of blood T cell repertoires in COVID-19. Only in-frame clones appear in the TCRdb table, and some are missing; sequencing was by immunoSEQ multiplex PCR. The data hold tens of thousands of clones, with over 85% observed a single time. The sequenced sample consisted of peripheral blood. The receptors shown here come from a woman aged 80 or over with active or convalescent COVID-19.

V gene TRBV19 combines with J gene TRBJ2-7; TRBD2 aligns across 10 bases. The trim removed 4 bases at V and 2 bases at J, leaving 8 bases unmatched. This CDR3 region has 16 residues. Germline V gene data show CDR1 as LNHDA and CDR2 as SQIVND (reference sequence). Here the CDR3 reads CASSRGSGGAAYEQYF. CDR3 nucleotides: TGTGCCAGTAGTAGGGGCAGCGGGGGGGCAGCCTACGAGCAGTACTTC.

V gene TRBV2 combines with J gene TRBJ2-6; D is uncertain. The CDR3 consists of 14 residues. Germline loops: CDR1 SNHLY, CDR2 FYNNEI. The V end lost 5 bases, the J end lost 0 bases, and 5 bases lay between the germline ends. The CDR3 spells CASSSTSGANVLTF. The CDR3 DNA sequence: TGTGCCAGCAGTAGCACCTCTGGGGCCAACGTCCTGACTTTC.

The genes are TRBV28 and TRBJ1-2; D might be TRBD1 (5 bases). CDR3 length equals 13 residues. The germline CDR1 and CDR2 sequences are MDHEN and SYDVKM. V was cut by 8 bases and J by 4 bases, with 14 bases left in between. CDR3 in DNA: TGTGCCAGCGATGGGGGGTTAGTCTATGGCTACACCTTC. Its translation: CASDGGLVYGYTF.

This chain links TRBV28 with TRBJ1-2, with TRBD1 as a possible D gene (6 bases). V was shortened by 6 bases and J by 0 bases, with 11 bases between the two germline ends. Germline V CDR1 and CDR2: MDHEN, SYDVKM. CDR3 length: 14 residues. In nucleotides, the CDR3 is TGTGCCAGCAGGATGGGACATTCTAACTATGGCTACACCTTC. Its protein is CASRMGHSNYGYTF.

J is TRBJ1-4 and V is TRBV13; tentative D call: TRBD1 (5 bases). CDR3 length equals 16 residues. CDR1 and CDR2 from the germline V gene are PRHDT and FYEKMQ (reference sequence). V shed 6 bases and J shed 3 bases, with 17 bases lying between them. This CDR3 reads CASSSTVLGANEKLFF. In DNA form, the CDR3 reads TGTGCCAGCAGTTCCACCGTCCTAGGGGCTAATGAAAAACTGTTTTTT.

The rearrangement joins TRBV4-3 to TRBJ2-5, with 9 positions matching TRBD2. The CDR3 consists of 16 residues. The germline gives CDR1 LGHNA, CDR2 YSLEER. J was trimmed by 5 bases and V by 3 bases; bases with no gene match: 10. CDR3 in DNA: TGCGCCAGCAGCCACACCCCAGGTGGACTAGCGGAGACCCAGTACTTC. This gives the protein CASSHTPGGLAETQYF.

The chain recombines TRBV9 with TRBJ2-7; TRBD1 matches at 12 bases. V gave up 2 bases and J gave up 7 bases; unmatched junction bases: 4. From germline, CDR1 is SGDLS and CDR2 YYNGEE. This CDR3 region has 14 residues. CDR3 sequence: CASSVGQGAWEQYF. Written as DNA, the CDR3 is TGTGCCAGCAGCGTGGGACAGGGGGCATGGGAGCAGTACTTC.

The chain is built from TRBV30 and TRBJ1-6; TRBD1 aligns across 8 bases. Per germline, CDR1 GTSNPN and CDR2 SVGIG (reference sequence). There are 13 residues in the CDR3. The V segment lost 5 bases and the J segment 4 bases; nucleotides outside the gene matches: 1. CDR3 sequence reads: CAWQGAYNSPLHF. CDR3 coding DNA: TGTGCCTGGCAGGGGGCTTATAATTCACCCCTCCACTTT.

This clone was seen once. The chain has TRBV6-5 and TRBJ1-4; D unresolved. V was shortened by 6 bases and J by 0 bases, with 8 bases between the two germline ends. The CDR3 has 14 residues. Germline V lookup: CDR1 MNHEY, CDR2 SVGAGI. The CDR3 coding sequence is TGTGCCAGCAGCCCACAAGCAACTAATGAAAAACTGTTTTTT. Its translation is CASSPQATNEKLFF.

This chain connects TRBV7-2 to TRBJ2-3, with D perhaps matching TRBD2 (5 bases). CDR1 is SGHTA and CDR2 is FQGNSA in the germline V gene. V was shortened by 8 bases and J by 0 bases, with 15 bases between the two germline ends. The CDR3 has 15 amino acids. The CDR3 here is CASGPHGVSTDTQYF. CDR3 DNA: TGTGCCAGCGGACCCCACGGGGTAAGCACAGATACGCAGTATTTT.

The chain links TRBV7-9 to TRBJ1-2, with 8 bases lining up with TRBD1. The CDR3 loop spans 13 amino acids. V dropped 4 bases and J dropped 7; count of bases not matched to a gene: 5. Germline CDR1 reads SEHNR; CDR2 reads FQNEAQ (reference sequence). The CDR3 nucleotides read TGTGCCAGCAGCTCCGGACAGGGCGGTGGCTACACCTTC. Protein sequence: CASSSGQGGGYTF.